This T cell receptor beta chain was captured by sequencing in a study of shared clonotypes between healthy human individuals. Trimming stripped 3 bases from V and 0 bases from J, with 6 bases between. In germline, CDR1 is MNHGY, CDR2 SVAAGI. CDR3 size: 13 residues. Original processing notes: ImmunoSEQ output held junction-only sequences without quality scores, so filtering differed. The assay was immunoSEQ multiplex PCR, and TCRdb's table has in-frame clones only and misses some. V and J calls and clone size are given by that table; D and trimming were obtained from the DNA. Counted here are roughly 1,800,000 clones, about 95% occurring once; the ten biggest clones make up 1.2%. CD45RO-negative, CCR7-positively selected cells formed the naive CD8 fraction, excluding terminally differentiated effector memory CD45RA+ cells. All donors qualified as healthy HIV-negative adults and had experienced no recent acute infections or vaccinations.

The chain has TRBV6-9 and TRBJ2-7; the D is unclear. The sequence derives from a man between 18 and 35 years old in good health. The source material was naive CD8+ T cells sorted from blood. CDR3 DNA: TGTGCCAGCAGTTACGGAGACTCCTACGAGCAGTACTTC. Its protein product is CASSYGDSYEQYF.